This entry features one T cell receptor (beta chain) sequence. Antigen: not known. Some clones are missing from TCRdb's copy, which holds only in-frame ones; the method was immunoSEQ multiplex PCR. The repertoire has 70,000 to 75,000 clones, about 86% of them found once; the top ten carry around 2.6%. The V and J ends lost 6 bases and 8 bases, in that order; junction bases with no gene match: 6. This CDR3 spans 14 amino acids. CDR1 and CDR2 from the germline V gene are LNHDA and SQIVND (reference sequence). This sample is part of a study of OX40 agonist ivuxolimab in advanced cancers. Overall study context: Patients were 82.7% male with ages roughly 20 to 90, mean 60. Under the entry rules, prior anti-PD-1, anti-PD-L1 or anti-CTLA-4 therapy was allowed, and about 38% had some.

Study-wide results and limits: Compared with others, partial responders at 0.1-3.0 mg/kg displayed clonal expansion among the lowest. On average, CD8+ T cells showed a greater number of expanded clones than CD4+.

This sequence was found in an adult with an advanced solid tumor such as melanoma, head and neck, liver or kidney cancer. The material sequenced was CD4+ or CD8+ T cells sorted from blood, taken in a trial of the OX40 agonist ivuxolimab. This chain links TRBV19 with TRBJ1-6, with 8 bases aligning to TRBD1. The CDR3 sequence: CASSLGQGYSPLHF. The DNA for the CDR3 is TGTGCCAGTAGCCTCGGACAGGGTTATTCACCCCTCCACTTT.